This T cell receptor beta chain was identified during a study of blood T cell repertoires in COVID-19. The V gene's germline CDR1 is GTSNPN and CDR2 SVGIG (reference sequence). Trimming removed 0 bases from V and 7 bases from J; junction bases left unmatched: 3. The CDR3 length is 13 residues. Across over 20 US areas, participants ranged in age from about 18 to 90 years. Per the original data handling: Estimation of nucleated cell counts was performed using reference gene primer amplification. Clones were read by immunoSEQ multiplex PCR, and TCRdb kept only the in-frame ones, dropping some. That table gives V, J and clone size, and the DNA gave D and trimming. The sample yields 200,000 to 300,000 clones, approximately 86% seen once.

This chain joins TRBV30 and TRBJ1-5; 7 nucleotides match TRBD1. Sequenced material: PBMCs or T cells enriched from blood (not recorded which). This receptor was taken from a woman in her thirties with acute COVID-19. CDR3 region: CAWSVQGSQPQHF. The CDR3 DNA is TGTGCCTGGAGTGTACAGGGGTCGCAGCCCCAGCATTTT.